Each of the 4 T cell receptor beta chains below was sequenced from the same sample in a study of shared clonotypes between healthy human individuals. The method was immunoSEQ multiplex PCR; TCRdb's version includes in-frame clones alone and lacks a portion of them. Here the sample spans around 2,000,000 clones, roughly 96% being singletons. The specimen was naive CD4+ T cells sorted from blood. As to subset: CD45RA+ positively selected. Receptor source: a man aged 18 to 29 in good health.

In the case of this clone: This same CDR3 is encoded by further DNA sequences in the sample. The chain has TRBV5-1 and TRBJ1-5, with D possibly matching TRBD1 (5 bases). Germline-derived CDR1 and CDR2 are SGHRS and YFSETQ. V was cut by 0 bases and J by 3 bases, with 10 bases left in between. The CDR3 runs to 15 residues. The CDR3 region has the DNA TGCGCCAGCAGCTTGGGGCAGGGTGCCAATCAGCCCCAGCATTTT. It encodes CASSLGQGANQPQHF.

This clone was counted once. The CDR3 DNA sequence: TGCGCCAGCAGCCAAGGACTAGCGGGACGAGATACGCAGTATTTT. Amino acids: CASSQGLAGRDTQYF. The J gene is TRBJ2-3, the V gene TRBV4-3, with 11 bases that match TRBD2. The CDR3 covers 15 residues. V trimming: 1 base; J trimming: 5 bases; junction bases outside the gene matches: 2. Germline V gives CDR1 LGHNA, CDR2 YSLEER.

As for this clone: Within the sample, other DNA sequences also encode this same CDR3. CDR3 protein: CASSFTTDQETQYF. DNA for the CDR3: TGCGCCAGCAGCTTTACGACCGACCAAGAGACCCAGTACTTC. This rearrangement joins TRBV5-1 to TRBJ2-5; no firm D call. CDR1 is SGHRS and CDR2 is YFSETQ in the germline V gene. The CDR3 contains 14 residues. Trimming stripped 2 bases from V and 0 bases from J, with 8 bases between.

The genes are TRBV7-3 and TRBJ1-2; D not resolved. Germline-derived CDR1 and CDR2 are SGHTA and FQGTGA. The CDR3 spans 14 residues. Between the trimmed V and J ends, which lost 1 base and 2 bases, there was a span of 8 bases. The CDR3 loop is CASSLNPGNYGYTF. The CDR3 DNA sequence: TGTGCCAGCAGCTTAAACCCAGGAAACTATGGCTACACCTTC.